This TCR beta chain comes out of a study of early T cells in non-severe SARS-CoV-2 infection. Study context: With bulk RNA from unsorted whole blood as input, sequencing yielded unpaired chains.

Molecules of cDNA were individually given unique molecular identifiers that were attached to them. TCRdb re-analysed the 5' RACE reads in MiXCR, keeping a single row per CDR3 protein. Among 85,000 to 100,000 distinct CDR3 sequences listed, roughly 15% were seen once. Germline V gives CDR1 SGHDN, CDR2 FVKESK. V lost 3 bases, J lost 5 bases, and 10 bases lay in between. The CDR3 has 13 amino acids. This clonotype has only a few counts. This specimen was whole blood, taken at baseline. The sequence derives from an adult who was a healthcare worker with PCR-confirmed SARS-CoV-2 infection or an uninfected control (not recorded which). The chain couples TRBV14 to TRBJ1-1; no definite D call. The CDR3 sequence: CASSHVARTEAFF. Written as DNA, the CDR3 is TGTGCCAGCAGCCACGTCGCAAGGACTGAAGCTTTCTTT. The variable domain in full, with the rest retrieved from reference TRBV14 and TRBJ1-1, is EAGVTQFPSHSVIEKGQTVTLRCDPISGHDNLYWYRRVMGKEIKFLLHFVKESKQDESGMPNNRFLAERTGGTYSTLKVQPAELEDSGVYFCASSHVARTEAFFGQGTRLTVV.